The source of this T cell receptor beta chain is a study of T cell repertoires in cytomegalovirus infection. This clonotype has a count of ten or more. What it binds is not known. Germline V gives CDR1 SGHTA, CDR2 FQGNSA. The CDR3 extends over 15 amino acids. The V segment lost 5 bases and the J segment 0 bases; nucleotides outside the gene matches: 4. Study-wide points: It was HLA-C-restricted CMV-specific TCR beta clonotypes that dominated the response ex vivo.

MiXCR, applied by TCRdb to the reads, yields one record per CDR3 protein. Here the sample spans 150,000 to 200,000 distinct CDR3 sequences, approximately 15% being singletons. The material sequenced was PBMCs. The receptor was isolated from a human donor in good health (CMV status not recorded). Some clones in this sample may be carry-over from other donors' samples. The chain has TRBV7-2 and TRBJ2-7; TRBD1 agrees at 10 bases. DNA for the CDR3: TGTGCCAGCAGCATGGACAGGGGGACCTCCTACGAGCAGTACTTC. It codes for CASSMDRGTSYEQYF.